This T cell receptor (beta chain) originates from a study of T cell responses to AZD1222 COVID-19 vaccine. From germline, CDR1 is GTSNPN and CDR2 SVGIG (reference sequence). V gave up 3 bases and J gave up 2 bases, with 14 bases separating them. The length of the CDR3 is 15 residues. General study results and limits: Baseline seropositivity characterized only six AZD1222 recipients.

Worth noting for this clone: The target antigen is unknown.

Sequenced by immunoSEQ multiplex PCR; TCRdb stores in-frame clones only, minus some. This table has roughly 120,000 clones, more than 70% appearing once. This chain links TRBV30 with TRBJ1-5; D not resolved. The clonotype comes from an adult in good health. The material was peripheral blood, obtained on day 0 of AZD1222 vaccination. CDR3 sequence reads: CAWSQRGLGNQPQHF. The DNA of the CDR3 is TGTGCCTGGAGCCAACGGGGTCTTGGCAATCAGCCCCAGCATTTT.